This T cell receptor beta chain was recorded in a study of control samples from healthy donors and cancer patients. Some clones are missing from TCRdb's copy, which holds only in-frame ones; the method was immunoSEQ multiplex PCR. The sample includes approximately 140,000 clones, 90% to 95% seen only once; the top ten take around 13%. Trimming left V 2 bases short and J 8 bases short, with 9 bases between. CDR3 length equals 12 residues. Germline CDR1 is SNHLY and CDR2 is FYNNEI. The sequence was obtained from a man aged 40-50 years in good health. The sequenced material came from blood. The chain uses TRBV2 and TRBJ1-2; no clear D gene. The CDR3 is CASSEWLTGYTF. DNA for the CDR3: TGTGCCAGCAGTGAATGGTTAACAGGCTACACCTTC.